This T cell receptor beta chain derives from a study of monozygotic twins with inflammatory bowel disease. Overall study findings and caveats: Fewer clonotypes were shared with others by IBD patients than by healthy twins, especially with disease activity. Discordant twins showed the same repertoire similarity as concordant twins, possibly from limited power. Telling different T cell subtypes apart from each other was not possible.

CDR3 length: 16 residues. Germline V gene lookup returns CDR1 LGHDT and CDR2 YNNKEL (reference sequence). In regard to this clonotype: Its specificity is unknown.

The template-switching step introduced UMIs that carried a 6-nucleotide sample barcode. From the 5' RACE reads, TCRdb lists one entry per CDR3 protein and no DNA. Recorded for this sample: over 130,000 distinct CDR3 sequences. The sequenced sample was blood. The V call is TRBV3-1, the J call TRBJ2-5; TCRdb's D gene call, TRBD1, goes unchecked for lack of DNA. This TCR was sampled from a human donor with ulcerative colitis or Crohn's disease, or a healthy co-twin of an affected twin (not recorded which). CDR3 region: CASSHAIMDIRETQYF.